This TCR beta chain was obtained from a study of T cell responses to AZD1222 COVID-19 vaccine (dated by TCRdb to the early 2020s). Regarding the research as a whole: TCR sequencing covered over 230 trial participants: 207 given two doses of AZD1222 and around 25 given two doses of MenACWY control vaccine. Trial participants were enrolled by age into 18-55, 56-69 and 70-plus year subgroups, with roughly 150, 30 and 60 TCR-sequenced participants respectively.

What the research found in general, with its limitations: Epitopes outside the regions mutated in the B.1.351 and B.1.1.7 variants were reportedly recognized by nearly half of the unique spike-specific TCRs. CD4 TCRs associated with the vaccine covered the entire spike protein, and the dominant responses were in regions 160-218 and 743-854. The 56-69-year group was small, and its depth increase did not reach significance, likely because of low power. Conclusions about previously exposed vaccinees were limited because only six or seven AZD1222 recipients were SARS-CoV-2 seropositive at baseline. No day 14 peak-response samples were available, so repertoires were characterized only after the peak T cell response. A significant rise in spike-specific TCR breadth and depth was observed after two AZD1222 doses relative to day 0 and relative to MenACWY recipients. Most participants were white British and females outnumbered males, and the authors suggested that clonal diversity may have been underestimated.

The label giving this sample's time point can be read as: about 28 days (+/-7) after the second vaccine dose. AZD1222 recipients with second doses at about 4 weeks or about 12 weeks were pooled, because spike-specific TCR depth and breadth did not differ between schedules. Vaccinee samples came from UK trials COV001 and COV002, including a single-blind randomized controlled phase 2/3 trial of AZD1222 (ChAdOx1 nCoV-19) in healthy adults. Trial participant PBMC samples were collected at day 0 and day 28 after the second dose for TCRbeta chain sequencing. Deletion took 1 base off V and 4 bases off J, with a span of 8 bases between the germline ends. The CDR3 goes from the cysteine to the phenylalanine over 13 residues. Of the read, only the CDR3 DNA is kept; its 39 bases are in frame from base 1. From a lookup of the germline V gene (reference sequence), CDR1 and CDR2 are GTSNPN and SVGIG. The CDR3 regions of human TCRbeta chains were analyzed by immunosequencing. As for how the authors treated the data: TCRs in the repertoires were compared against a reference library of SARS-CoV-2-specific TCRs that had been generated with the MIRA antigen-specificity platform. Breadth was defined as the fraction of unique TCRs that were SARS-CoV-2-associated. Depth was defined as the fraction of total T cells that were SARS-CoV-2-associated. Using the MIRA data, every spike-specific TCR was mapped to the spike region that the TCR reacted to and assigned to either a CD4 or a CD8 class. Log10-transformed breadth and depth values were compared by one-way ANOVA with Sidak's multiple comparisons tests. As stored in TCRdb, this immuneACCESS dataset retains in-frame rearrangements with V and J assigned. A fraction of the clones does not appear; measured against another copy, unresolved V genes explain less than half of the discrepancy, and the remainder lacks a known reason. D and trimming come from the DNA, and the V and J calls and clone size come from that table. The sample has 150,000 to 180,000 clones on record, 90% of them singletons. About 1.6% of the sample is in the top ten clones.

With regard to this clone: Its cognate antigen has yet to be identified. No much larger clone is present one base from it, and per-base qualities are unavailable.

The sequence was obtained from an adult who received the AZD1222 COVID-19 vaccine. The chain joins TRBV30 to TRBJ2-1; tentative D gene TRBD1, with 6 bases matching. This material consisted of peripheral blood, taken 28 days after the second AZD1222 dose. The DNA sequence reads TGTGCCTGGAGTGGGGACACTTACAATGAGCAGTTCTTC. Its translation is CAWSGDTYNEQFF.